These 21 T cell receptor beta chains were sequenced from one sample in a study of OX40 agonist ivuxolimab in advanced cancers. Profiled with immunoSEQ multiplex PCR; TCRdb holds only in-frame clones, not every one. Among around 80,000 clones listed, about 88% were seen once. Sequences were derived from CD4+ or CD8+ T cells sorted from blood, sampled in a trial of the OX40 agonist ivuxolimab. These TCRs come from an adult with an advanced solid tumor such as melanoma, head and neck, liver or kidney cancer.

The chain couples TRBV30 to TRBJ1-5, with D possibly being TRBD1 (5 bases). Germline loops: CDR1 GTSNPN, CDR2 SVGIG (reference sequence). This CDR3 contains 13 residues. V lost 2 bases and J 4 bases, leaving 9 bases between the germline ends. CDR3 amino acids: CAWSLDKNQPQHF. Here the CDR3 DNA reads TGTGCCTGGAGTTTGGACAAAAATCAGCCCCAGCATTTT.

The chain employs TRBV9 and TRBJ2-5, with TRBD1 identical over 7 bases. CDR1 and CDR2 from the germline V gene are SGDLS and YYNGEE. This CDR3 is 13 amino acids long. Trimming took 7 bases from V and 2 from J; bases not matched to a gene: 5. CDR3 sequence (DNA): TGTGCCAGCGCCCAGGGACAGCAAGAGACCCAGTACTTC. Translated: CASAQGQQETQYF.

The V and J genes are TRBV7-9 and TRBJ2-7; 10 bases fit TRBD2. Trimming took 5 bases from V and 2 from J; bases not matched to a gene: 6. This CDR3 has 15 residues. In germline, CDR1 is SEHNR, CDR2 FQNEAQ (reference sequence). CDR3 coding DNA: TGTGCCAGCAGCCAGGGGAGCGGGAGGGCCTACGAGCAGTACTTC. As protein: CASSQGSGRAYEQYF.

J is TRBJ1-6 and V is TRBV5-1; 8 nucleotides agree with TRBD1. Germline V gives CDR1 SGHRS, CDR2 YFSETQ. The V and J ends lost 4 bases and 6 bases, in that order; junction bases with no gene match: 6. The CDR3 covers 15 residues. The CDR3 region has the DNA TGCGCCAGCAGCGTGACAGGGGTGGGTAATTCACCCCTCCACTTT. Translation gives CASSVTGVGNSPLHF.

This clone was observed a handful of times. This rearrangement joins TRBV7-6 to TRBJ1-3; D call uncertain. The CDR3 totals 15 residues. Germline CDR1 reads SGHVS; CDR2 reads FNYEAQ. V lost 5 bases and J 0 bases, leaving 11 bases between the germline ends. CDR3 sequence (DNA): TGTGCCAGCAGCCCCCAGCCCGTCTCTGGAAACACCATATATTTT. This encodes CASSPQPVSGNTIYF.

The rearrangement links TRBV5-1 to TRBJ2-3, with TRBD2 matching 9 bases. CDR1 and CDR2 (germline): SGHRS, YFSETQ. This CDR3 has 17 residues. After removal of 1 base from V and 0 bases from J, the junction contained 6 bases not matched to a gene. The CDR3 protein is CASSLTPLAGSTDTQYF. CDR3 in DNA: TGCGCCAGCAGCTTGACGCCACTAGCGGGTAGCACAGATACGCAGTATTTT.

Only a few counts were recorded for this clone. The genes are TRBV5-1 and TRBJ2-2; TRBD1 matches 7 bases. The J segment lost 1 base and the V segment lost 5 bases, leaving 5 bases of the junction unmatched. The CDR3 has 15 amino acids. Germline values: CDR1 SGHRS, CDR2 YFSETQ. The CDR3 DNA sequence: TGCGCCAGCAGGAAGGGACAGCAGAACACCGGGGAGCTGTTTTTT. Translating gives CASRKGQQNTGELFF.

The chain links TRBV4-2 to TRBJ2-7; D is perhaps TRBD2 (6 bases). Germline CDR1 and CDR2: LGHNA and YNFKEQ. V was trimmed by 4 bases and J by 4 bases, leaving 17 bases between them. The CDR3 has 15 residues. The chain's CDR3 is CASSPSRGYEYEQYF. CDR3 nucleotide sequence: TGTGCCAGCAGCCCATCCCGGGGGTATGAATACGAGCAGTACTTC.

A single count supports this clone. The rearrangement uses TRBV4-1 and TRBJ1-1; D is possibly TRBD1 (6 bases). V lost 4 bases to trimming and J lost 5 bases, with 17 bases between them. CDR1 and CDR2 (germline): MGHRA, YSYEKL. The CDR3 spans 15 residues. This CDR3 is CASSRITGFRTEAFF. In DNA form, the CDR3 reads TGCGCCAGCAGCCGGATTACAGGGTTTAGGACTGAAGCTTTCTTT.

This clone was picked up one time. J is TRBJ1-3 and V is TRBV7-2; no definite D call. CDR3 length: 13 residues. V lost 5 bases to trimming and J lost 2 bases, with 7 bases between them. The germline CDR1 and CDR2 sequences are SGHTA and FQGNSA. The CDR3 nucleotides are TGTGCCAGCAGCCCGAACACTGGAAACACCATATATTTT. Protein: CASSPNTGNTIYF. Using reference TRBV7-2 and TRBJ1-3 for the parts outside the CDR3, the full variable domain is GAGVSQSPSNKVTEKGKDVELRCDPISGHTALYWYRQSLGQGLEFLIYFQGNSAPDKSGLPSDRFSAERTGGSVSTLTIQRTQQEDSAVYLCASSPNTGNTIYFGEGSWLTVV.

The chain has TRBV10-3 and TRBJ2-3; the match to TRBD2 covers 12 bases. V shed 7 bases, J shed 6 bases, and the junction held 8 bases outside the gene matches. CDR3 size: 15 residues. Germline CDR1 is ENHRY and CDR2 is SYGVKD. The CDR3 reads CAIKPSGRAMDTQYF. The CDR3 bases are TGTGCCATCAAACCTAGCGGGAGGGCAATGGATACGCAGTATTTT.

The chain is built from TRBV10-3 and TRBJ1-5, with D possibly matching TRBD1 (5 bases). CDR1 and CDR2 from the germline V gene are ENHRY and SYGVKD. The CDR3 totals 17 residues. Between the trimmed V and J ends, which lost 6 bases and 2 bases, there was a span of 20 bases. CDR3 loop: CAISATGSAMGNQPQHF. Written as DNA, the CDR3 is TGTGCCATCAGCGCAACAGGTTCGGCTATGGGCAATCAGCCCCAGCATTTT.

The chain is built from TRBV7-2 and TRBJ1-1; 7 bases fit TRBD1. The CDR3 contains 15 residues. CDR1 SGHTA and CDR2 FQGNSA come from the germline V gene. V trimming: 5 bases; J trimming: 4 bases; junction bases outside the gene matches: 10. CDR3 protein: CASSTTGEVGTEAFF. The CDR3 DNA is TGTGCCAGCAGCACCACAGGGGAAGTGGGCACTGAAGCTTTCTTT.

This chain connects TRBV5-1 to TRBJ2-1; 7 bases are a match to TRBD1. V trimming: 1 base; J trimming: 9 bases; junction bases outside the gene matches: 7. This CDR3 is built from 14 residues. CDR1 and CDR2 (germline): SGHRS, YFSETQ. The CDR3 DNA is TGCGCCAGCAGCTTGTGGACAGGCACAGTTGAGCAGTTCTTC. Translation: CASSLWTGTVEQFF.

V is TRBV7-2 and J is TRBJ2-3, with D possibly being TRBD2 (6 bases). The CDR3 sequence is 17 residues long. Germline CDR1 and CDR2: SGHTA and FQGNSA. V lost 2 bases and J 0 bases, leaving 15 bases between the germline ends. CDR3 sequence reads: CASSLNPAAGSTDTQYF. DNA for the CDR3: TGTGCCAGCAGCTTAAACCCAGCGGCGGGAAGCACAGATACGCAGTATTTT.

The genes are TRBV27 and TRBJ1-2; D uncertain. Trimming left V 4 bases short and J 2 bases short, with 14 bases between. The germline gives CDR1 MNHEY, CDR2 SMNVEV (reference sequence). This CDR3 spans 15 amino acids. CDR3 coding DNA: TGTGCCAGCAGTTCACCCCTGTCGGGAAACTATGGCTACACCTTC. It translates to CASSSPLSGNYGYTF.

The genes are TRBV5-6 and TRBJ2-5; no clear D. Trimming pared 0 bases from V and 1 base from J, leaving 13 bases between. This CDR3 contains 16 residues. In germline, CDR1 is SGHDT, CDR2 YYEEEE. The chain's CDR3 is CASSLAGNLIQETQYF. The CDR3 DNA sequence: TGTGCCAGCAGCTTGGCTGGGAATTTAATCCAAGAGACCCAGTACTTC. The variable domain in full, completed from reference TRBV5-6 and TRBJ2-5, reads DAGVTQSPTHLIKTRGQQVTLRCSPKSGHDTVSWYQQALGQGPQFIFQYYEEEERQRGNFPDRFSGHQFPNYSSELNVNALLLGDSALYLCASSLAGNLIQETQYFGPGTRLLVL.

The rearrangement joins TRBV4-2 to TRBJ1-2; TRBD1 matches at 8 bases. CDR1 is LGHNA, CDR2 YNFKEQ, per germline. The CDR3 runs 13 residues. The ends lost 4 bases at V and 4 bases at J; junction bases unmatched: 2. DNA of the CDR3: TGTGCCAGCAGCCCCACAGGGGGCTATGGCTACACCTTC. Translated: CASSPTGGYGYTF.

The sample holds a few counts of this clone. The CDR3 is CASSKGTAPNYGYTF. The CDR3 nucleotides read TGTGCCAGCAGTAAAGGGACAGCTCCTAACTATGGCTACACCTTC. The V gene is TRBV6-5, the J gene TRBJ1-2, with TRBD1 identical over 7 bases. Germline CDR1 and CDR2: MNHEY and SVGAGI. The length of the CDR3 is 15 residues. The V and J ends lost 5 bases and 0 bases, in that order; junction bases with no gene match: 6.

V usage is TRBV9 and J usage is TRBJ2-7; TRBD2 agrees at 8 bases. The germline gives CDR1 SGDLS, CDR2 YYNGEE. This CDR3 contains 16 residues. V lost 0 bases and J lost 0; bases outside the gene matches: 5. This CDR3 is CASSVGSAGGSYEQYF. In DNA, the CDR3 is TGTGCCAGCAGCGTAGGGTCGGCGGGAGGCTCCTACGAGCAGTACTTC. Full variable domain (missing parts from reference TRBV9 and TRBJ2-7): DSGVTQTPKHLITATGQRVTLRCSPRSGDLSVYWYQQSLDQGLQFLIQYYNGEERAKGNILERFSAQQFPDLHSELNLSSLELGDSALYFCASSVGSAGGSYEQYFGPGTRLTVT.

The V and J genes are TRBV5-4 and TRBJ2-1; D is unclear. Between the trimmed V and J ends, which lost 6 bases and 9 bases, there was a span of 7 bases. Germline V gene sequence: CDR1 SGHNT, CDR2 YYREEE (reference sequence). The CDR3 is made up of 10 amino acids. The CDR3 reads CASNSREQFF. CDR3 sequence (DNA): TGTGCCAGCAATAGCCGTGAGCAGTTCTTC.